This TCR beta chain was captured by sequencing in a study of human T cells and chemical hapten exposure. V lost 5 bases to trimming and J lost 0 bases; unmatched junction nucleotides: 10. In germline, CDR1 is DFQATT, CDR2 SNEGSKA (reference sequence). The CDR3 sequence is 16 residues long. MiXCR, applied by TCRdb to the RACE reads, yields one record per CDR3 protein. The table lists under 200,000 distinct CDR3 sequences, roughly 30% of them singletons. Stated time point: pre-sensitization, week 0. Treatment of the sample: therapeutic diphenylcyclopropenone sensitization with weekly scalp DPC. The V call is TRBV20-1, the J call TRBJ2-1; 7 nucleotides align to TRBD2. The sequence came from a woman in her twenties or thirties with alopecia areata. Some clones in this sample may be carry-over from other donors' samples. Sample: whole blood, taken in connection with sensitization to the hapten diphenylcyclopropenone (DPC). The CDR3 DNA reads as TGCAGTGCTCGTCCCACTTGGGGGGGCTCCTACAATGAGCAGTTCTTC. As protein: CSARPTWGGSYNEQFF.